These 15 T cell receptor beta chains were sequenced from one sample in a study of shared clonotypes between healthy human individuals. Only CD45RO-negative cells positively selected for CCR7 counted as naive CD8 cells, so terminally differentiated effector memory CD45RA+ cells were excluded. Data came from immunoSEQ multiplex PCR; TCRdb stores just in-frame clones and leaves some out. This table holds over 2 million clones, just under 95% found once. Sequenced: naive CD8+ T cells sorted from blood. The receptor set was obtained from a man between 18 and 29 years old in good health.

The chain employs TRBV30 and TRBJ2-7; the match to TRBD1 covers 9 bases. The germline CDR1 and CDR2 sequences are GTSNPN and SVGIG (reference sequence). The CDR3 covers 14 residues. Unmatched junction bases numbered 5, after V lost 4 bases and J lost 1 base. The CDR3: CAWTNRGLSYEQYF. The CDR3 DNA reads TGTGCCTGGACAAACAGGGGGCTTTCCTACGAGCAGTACTTC. The variable domain in full, with the rest retrieved from reference TRBV30 and TRBJ2-7, is SQTIHQWPATLVQPVGSPLSLECTVEGTSNPNLYWYRQAAGRGLQLLFYSVGIGQISSEVPQNLSASRPQDRQFILSSKKLLLSDSGFYLCAWTNRGLSYEQYFGPGTRLTVT.

The chain recombines TRBV11-2 with TRBJ1-1; a possible D gene is TRBD1 (5 bases). Looked up from germline, CDR1 is SGHAT and CDR2 is FQNNGV. Trimming removed 4 bases from V and 3 bases from J, with 12 bases in between. The CDR3 extends over 14 amino acids. The CDR3 DNA reads as TGTGCCAGCAGCTCGTGGGACCGAGACACTGAAGCTTTCTTT. Translation: CASSSWDRDTEAFF.

The V and J genes are TRBV11-2 and TRBJ1-1; D is uncertain. Germline CDR1 is SGHAT and CDR2 is FQNNGV. CDR3 length equals 12 residues. Trimming cost V 3 bases and J 8 bases, with 10 bases left between them. The CDR3: CASSLGSREAFF. The CDR3 DNA follows: TGTGCCAGCAGCTTGGGCTCCAGGGAAGCTTTCTTT. The full variable domain, with the rest looked up from reference TRBV11-2 and TRBJ1-1, is EAGVAQSPRYKIIEKRQSVAFWCNPISGHATLYWYQQILGQGPKLLIQFQNNGVVDDSQLPKDRFSAERLKGVDSTLKIQPAKLEDSAVYLCASSLGSREAFFGQGTRLTVV.

Note on this clone: This specimen includes other DNA sequences encoding the same CDR3. The rearrangement joins TRBV6-5 to TRBJ2-7; 8 bases match TRBD1. Germline-derived CDR1 and CDR2 are MNHEY and SVGAGI. With 2 bases clipped from V and 4 bases from J, the junction kept 4 bases outside the gene matches. This CDR3 comprises 14 residues. The CDR3 reads CASSYGQGWYEQYF. The CDR3 nucleotides read TGTGCCAGCAGTTACGGACAGGGTTGGTACGAGCAGTACTTC.

The rearrangement links TRBV7-9 to TRBJ2-7; the match to TRBD2 covers 11 bases. The CDR3 is made up of 14 amino acids. The ends lost 5 bases at V and 5 bases at J; junction bases unmatched: 5. Germline loops: CDR1 SEHNR, CDR2 FQNEAQ (reference sequence). For the CDR3, the DNA is TGTGCCAGCAGCGTGACTAGCGGGACTGACGAGCAGTACTTC. Translated: CASSVTSGTDEQYF.

The chain carries TRBV2 and TRBJ2-5, with 9 bases matching TRBD2. This CDR3 region has 15 residues. Germline V gives CDR1 SNHLY, CDR2 FYNNEI. V trimming: 3 bases; J trimming: 3 bases; junction bases outside the gene matches: 5. CDR3 amino acids: CASSDGGRAEETQYF. DNA for the CDR3: TGTGCCAGCAGTGACGGCGGGAGGGCCGAAGAGACCCAGTACTTC.

Notes on this clone: The sample has other DNA sequences that encode this CDR3 too. The genes are TRBV4-1 and TRBJ2-7; 9 nucleotides line up with TRBD1. Germline-derived CDR1 and CDR2 are MGHRA and YSYEKL. The CDR3 is made up of 15 amino acids. V shed 1 base and J 4 bases; nucleotides not matched to a gene: 5. CDR3 region: CASSQGPGQGYEQYF. CDR3 DNA: TGCGCCAGCAGCCAAGGACCGGGACAGGGATACGAGCAGTACTTC.

The gene calls are TRBV7-2 and TRBJ1-1, with a weak D call TRBD1 (6 bases). Trimming stripped 4 bases from V and 5 bases from J, with 8 bases between. The CDR3 extends over 12 amino acids. From germline, CDR1 is SGHTA and CDR2 FQGNSA. The CDR3 coding sequence is TGTGCCAGCAGCTACACAGGGACTGAAGCTTTCTTT. Its translation is CASSYTGTEAFF.

The J gene is TRBJ2-7, the V gene TRBV29-1; D may match TRBD1 or TRBD2 (6 bases each). Germline V gene data show CDR1 as SQVTM and CDR2 as ANQGSEA. This CDR3 region has 15 residues. V lost 4 bases, J lost 2 bases, and 18 bases lay in between. Here the CDR3 DNA reads TGCAGCGTTGGAGGGGGGACATATAATCCCTACGAGCAGTACTTC. This encodes CSVGGGTYNPYEQYF.

The chain's CDR3 is CASSWTVLPYEQYF. CDR3 nucleotides: TGTGCCAGCAGCTGGACAGTCCTTCCCTACGAGCAGTACTTC. This sequence joins TRBV7-2 and TRBJ2-7; a weak D match, TRBD1 (6 bases). The germline V and J ends were trimmed by 4 bases and 2 bases, with 12 bases remaining between them. The CDR3 extends over 14 amino acids. CDR1 is SGHTA and CDR2 is FQGNSA in the germline V gene.

V is TRBV11-2 and J is TRBJ2-1; D call uncertain. Per germline, CDR1 SGHAT and CDR2 FQNNGV. V was trimmed by 1 base and J by 6 bases, leaving 13 bases between them. The CDR3 is 15 residues long. The CDR3 region is CASSLVGPVGNEQFF. The CDR3 DNA is TGTGCCAGCAGCTTAGTAGGCCCGGTAGGCAATGAGCAGTTCTTC.

This chain uses TRBV9 with TRBJ2-7; D not resolved. V lost 0 bases and J 2 bases, leaving 21 bases between the germline ends. Germline V lookup: CDR1 SGDLS, CDR2 YYNGEE. The CDR3 is made up of 18 amino acids. The CDR3 is CASSVGTGGALAPYEQYF. CDR3 in DNA: TGTGCCAGCAGCGTAGGGACGGGCGGAGCGTTGGCCCCCTACGAGCAGTACTTC.

CDR3 sequence reads: CASSQDLPTWDYTEAFF. For the CDR3, the DNA is TGCGCCAGCAGCCAAGATCTTCCGACTTGGGACTATACTGAAGCTTTCTTT. The chain links TRBV4-1 to TRBJ1-1, with a possible D match to TRBD1 (5 bases). This CDR3 region has 17 residues. Trimming took off 0 bases at V and 5 bases at J, with 19 bases between the two ends. CDR1 MGHRA and CDR2 YSYEKL come from the germline V gene.

The genes are TRBV7-6 and TRBJ1-1; 8 bases are a match to TRBD1. The V segment lost 4 bases and the J segment 0 bases; nucleotides outside the gene matches: 7. The germline gives CDR1 SGHVS, CDR2 FNYEAQ. The CDR3 is 16 residues long. The CDR3 nucleotides are TGTGCCAGCAGCTCCGCCGGGACAGGATTGAACACTGAAGCTTTCTTT. Encoded protein: CASSSAGTGLNTEAFF.

This chain connects TRBV20-1 to TRBJ2-1; D uncertain. The CDR3 runs to 11 residues. V was cut by 4 bases and J by 7 bases, with 8 bases left in between. Germline assignment: CDR1 DFQATT and CDR2 SNEGSKA (reference sequence). CDR3 loop: CSATIGNEQFF. In DNA, the CDR3 is TGCAGTGCTACAATAGGTAATGAGCAGTTCTTC.